This is a list of T cell receptor beta chains from one sample in a study of T cells in Graves' hyperthyroidism and ophthalmopathy. A single record per CDR3 protein comes from TCRdb applying MiXCR to the multiplex PCR reads. The sample carries approximately 600,000 distinct CDR3 sequences, over 12% recorded once. Input material: blood. These receptors were collected from a woman between 40 and 55 years old with Graves' ophthalmopathy. The CDR3 runs from the conserved cysteine through the conserved F or W. The order of the fields is J gene, clone size, D gene, V gene, CDR3 protein, CDR3 DNA. The D gene is left open where the match is weak. Clone size, where shown, is once, few, many, or a class for clones that have expanded.

J: TRBJ2-5
size: many
D: -
V: TRBV20-1
CDR3: CSARGGGGGETQYF
DNA: TGCAGTGCTAGAGGGGGCGGCGGAGGGGAGACCCAGTACTTC

J: TRBJ2-2
size: many
D: -
V: TRBV28
CDR3: CASTGGGRGANTGELFF
DNA: TGTGCCAGCACGGGCGGAGGCCGGGGCGCGAACACCGGGGAGCTGTTTTTT

J: TRBJ2-7
size: -
D: TRBD1
V: TRBV28
CDR3: CASNGQGHHYEQYF
DNA: TGTGCCAGCAACGGACAGGGGCACCACTACGAGCAGTACTTC

J: TRBJ1-1
size: few
D: TRBD1
V: TRBV6-1
CDR3: CASRKTGGDTEAFF
DNA: TGTGCCAGCAGGAAGACAGGGGGAGACACTGAAGCTTTCTTT

J: TRBJ2-2
size: few
D: TRBD2
V: TRBV7-7
CDR3: CASSRRLAGDSGELFF
DNA: TGTGCTAGCAGCCGTCGACTAGCGGGAGATAGCGGGGAGCTGTTTTTT

J: TRBJ2-7
size: many
D: -
V: TRBV19
CDR3: CASKTQTLSYEQYF
DNA: TGTGCCAGCAAGACTCAAACCCTCTCCTACGAGCAGTACTTC

J: TRBJ1-2
size: few
D: -
V: TRBV4-1
CDR3: CASSQEWGGEAILFGYGYTF
DNA: TGCGCCAGCAGCCAAGAATGGGGGGGGGAGGCTATTCTTTTCGGATATGGCTACACCTTC

J: TRBJ2-1
size: -
D: TRBD2
V: TRBV18
CDR3: CASSPLFVTSGSEDEQFF
DNA: TGTGCCAGCTCACCCTTGTTCGTGACTAGCGGGAGTGAGGATGAGCAGTTCTTC

J: TRBJ2-4
size: -
D: -
V: TRBV9
CDR3: CASSAEGRAGNIQYF
DNA: TGTGCCAGCAGCGCGGAGGGCAGAGCGGGAAACATTCAGTACTTC

J: TRBJ2-7
size: many
D: -
V: TRBV24-1
CDR3: CATPDRQAYEQYF
DNA: TGTGCCACCCCCGACAGGCAAGCCTACGAGCAGTACTTC

J: TRBJ1-2
size: -
D: -
V: TRBV5-1
CDR3: CASSLVSDDYTF
DNA: TGCGCCAGCAGCTTGGTTTCTGATGACTACACCTTC

J: TRBJ1-1
size: many
D: TRBD1
V: TRBV27
CDR3: CASSPSPGTGDEAFF
DNA: TGTGCCAGCAGTCCAAGTCCCGGGACAGGGGATGAAGCTTTCTTT

J: TRBJ2-6
size: many
D: -
V: TRBV19
CDR3: CASSAQLRANVLTF
DNA: TGTGCCAGTAGTGCACAGCTGCGGGCCAACGTCCTGACTTTC

J: TRBJ2-5
size: many
D: -
V: TRBV2
CDR3: CAILKGETQYF
DNA: TGTGCCATCTTAAAGGGGGAGACCCAGTACTTC

J: TRBJ1-5
size: -
D: -
V: TRBV6-1
CDR3: CASSALVRNSNQPQHF
DNA: TGTGCTAGCAGTGCTTTAGTCAGGAACAGCAATCAGCCCCAGCATTTT

J: TRBJ2-7
size: many
D: TRBD2
V: TRBV19
CDR3: CASSTYSGDSYEQYF
DNA: TGTGCCAGTAGTACCTATAGCGGGGACTCCTACGAGCAGTACTTC

J: TRBJ2-7
size: many
D: TRBD1
V: TRBV27
CDR3: CARGVRDREVPFDEQYF
DNA: TGTGCCAGAGGAGTCCGGGACAGGGAGGTTCCGTTCGACGAGCAGTACTTC

J: TRBJ2-5
size: few
D: -
V: TRBV5-1
CDR3: CASSSLQGEAWETQYF
DNA: TGCGCCAGCAGCTCTCTACAGGGTGAGGCCTGGGAGACCCAGTACTTC